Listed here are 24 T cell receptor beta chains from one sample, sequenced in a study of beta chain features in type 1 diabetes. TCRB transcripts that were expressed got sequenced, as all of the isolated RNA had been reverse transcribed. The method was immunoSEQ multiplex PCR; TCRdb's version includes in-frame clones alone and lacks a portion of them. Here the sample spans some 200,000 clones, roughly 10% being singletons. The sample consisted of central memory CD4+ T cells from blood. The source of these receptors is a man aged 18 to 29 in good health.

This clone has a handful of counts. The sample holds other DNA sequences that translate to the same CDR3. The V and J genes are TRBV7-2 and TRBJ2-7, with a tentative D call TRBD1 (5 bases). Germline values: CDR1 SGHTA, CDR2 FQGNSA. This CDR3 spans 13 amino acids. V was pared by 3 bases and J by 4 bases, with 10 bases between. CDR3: CASSFDSKYEQYF. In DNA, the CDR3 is TGTGCCAGCAGCTTTGACAGCAAGTACGAGCAGTACTTC.

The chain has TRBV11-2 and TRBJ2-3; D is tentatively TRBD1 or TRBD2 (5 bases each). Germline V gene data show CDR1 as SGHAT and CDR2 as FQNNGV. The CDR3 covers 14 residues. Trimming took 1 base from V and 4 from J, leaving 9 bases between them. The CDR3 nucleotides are TGTGCCAGCAGCTTAGCGGGACCCTCAGATACGCAGTATTTT. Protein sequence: CASSLAGPSDTQYF.

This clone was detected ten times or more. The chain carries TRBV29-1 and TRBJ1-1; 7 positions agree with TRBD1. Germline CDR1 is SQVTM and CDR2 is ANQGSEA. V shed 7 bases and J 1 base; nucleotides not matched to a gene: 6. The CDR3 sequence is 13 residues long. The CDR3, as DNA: TGCAGCGCTGCGACAGGGACGAACACTGAAGCTTTCTTT. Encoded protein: CSAATGTNTEAFF.

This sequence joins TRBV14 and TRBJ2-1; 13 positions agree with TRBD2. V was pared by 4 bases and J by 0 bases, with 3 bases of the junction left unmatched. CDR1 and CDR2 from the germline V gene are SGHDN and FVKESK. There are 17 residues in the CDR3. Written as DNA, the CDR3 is TGTGCCAGCAGCCGGGGACTAGCGGGGAGCTCCTACAATGAGCAGTTCTTC. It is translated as CASSRGLAGSSYNEQFF. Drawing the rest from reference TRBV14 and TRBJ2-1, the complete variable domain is EAGVTQFPSHSVIEKGQTVTLRCDPISGHDNLYWYRRVMGKEIKFLLHFVKESKQDESGMPNNRFLAERTGGTYSTLKVQPAELEDSGVYFCASSRGLAGSSYNEQFFGPGTRLTVL.

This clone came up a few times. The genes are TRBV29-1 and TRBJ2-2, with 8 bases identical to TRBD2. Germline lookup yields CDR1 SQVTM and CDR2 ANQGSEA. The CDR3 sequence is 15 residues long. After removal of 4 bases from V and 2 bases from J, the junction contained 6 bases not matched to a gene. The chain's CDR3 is CSVGGVAGNTGELFF. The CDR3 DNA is TGCAGCGTTGGCGGCGTAGCGGGAAACACCGGGGAGCTGTTTTTT.

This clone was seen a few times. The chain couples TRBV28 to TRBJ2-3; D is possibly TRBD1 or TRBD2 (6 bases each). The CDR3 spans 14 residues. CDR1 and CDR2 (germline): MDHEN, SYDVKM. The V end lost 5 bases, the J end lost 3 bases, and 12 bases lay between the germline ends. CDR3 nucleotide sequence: TGTGCCAGCAGTGTGGGGGGCAGGACAGATACGCAGTATTTT. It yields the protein CASSVGGRTDTQYF.

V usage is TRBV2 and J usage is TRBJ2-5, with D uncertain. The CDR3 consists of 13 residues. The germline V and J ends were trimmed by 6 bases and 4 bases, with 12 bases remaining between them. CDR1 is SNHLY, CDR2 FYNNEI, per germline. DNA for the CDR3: TGTGCCAGCAGCTACCTGGTGGGAGAGACCCAGTACTTC. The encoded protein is CASSYLVGETQYF.

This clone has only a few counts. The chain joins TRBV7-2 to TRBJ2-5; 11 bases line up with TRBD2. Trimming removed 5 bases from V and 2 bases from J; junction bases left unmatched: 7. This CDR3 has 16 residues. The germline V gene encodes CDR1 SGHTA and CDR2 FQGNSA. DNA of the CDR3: TGTGCCAGCAGCCCTACTAGCGGGAGTTGGCAAGAGACCCAGTACTTC. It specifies CASSPTSGSWQETQYF.

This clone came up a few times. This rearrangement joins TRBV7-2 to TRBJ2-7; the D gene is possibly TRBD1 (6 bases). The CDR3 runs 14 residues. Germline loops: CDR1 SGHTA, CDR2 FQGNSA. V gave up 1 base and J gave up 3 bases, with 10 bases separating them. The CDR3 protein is CASSLGYRDYEQYF. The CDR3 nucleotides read TGTGCCAGCAGCTTAGGATACAGGGACTACGAGCAGTACTTC.

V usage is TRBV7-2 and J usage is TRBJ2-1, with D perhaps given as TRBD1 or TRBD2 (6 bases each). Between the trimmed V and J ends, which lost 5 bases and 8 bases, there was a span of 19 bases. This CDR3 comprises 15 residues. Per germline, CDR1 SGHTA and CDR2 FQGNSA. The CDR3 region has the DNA TGTGCCAGCAGCCCAAGGGGGGACAACCCCTATGAGCAGTTCTTC. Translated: CASSPRGDNPYEQFF.

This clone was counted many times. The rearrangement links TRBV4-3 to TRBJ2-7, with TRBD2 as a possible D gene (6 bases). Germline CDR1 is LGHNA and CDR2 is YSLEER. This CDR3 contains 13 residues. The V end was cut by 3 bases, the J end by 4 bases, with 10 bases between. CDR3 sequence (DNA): TGCGCCAGCAGCCATGAAGCGGGTTACGAGCAGTACTTC. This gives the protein CASSHEAGYEQYF.

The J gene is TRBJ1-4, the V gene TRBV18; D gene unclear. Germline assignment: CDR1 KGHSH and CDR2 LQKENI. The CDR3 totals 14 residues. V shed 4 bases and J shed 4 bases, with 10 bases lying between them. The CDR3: CASSRDGRNEKLFF. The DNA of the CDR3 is TGTGCCAGCTCACGTGACGGCCGTAATGAAAAACTGTTTTTT. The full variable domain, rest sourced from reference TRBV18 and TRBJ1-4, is NAGVMQNPRHLVRRRGQEARLRCSPMKGHSHVYWYRQLPEEGLKFMVYLQKENIIDESGMPKERFSAEFPKEGPSILRIQQVVRGDSAAYFCASSRDGRNEKLFFGSGTQLSVL.

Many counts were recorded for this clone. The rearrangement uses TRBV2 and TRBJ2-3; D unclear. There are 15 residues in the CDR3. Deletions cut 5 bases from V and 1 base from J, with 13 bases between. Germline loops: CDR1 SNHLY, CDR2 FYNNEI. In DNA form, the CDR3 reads TGTGCCAGCAGTATTCCTCGTGGCGGCACAGATACGCAGTATTTT. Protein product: CASSIPRGGTDTQYF. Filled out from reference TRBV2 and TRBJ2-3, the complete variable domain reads EPEVTQTPSHQVTQMGQEVILRCVPISNHLYFYWYRQILGQKVEFLVSFYNNEISEKSEIFDDQFSVERPDGSNFTLKIRSTKLEDSAMYFCASSIPRGGTDTQYFGPGTRLTVL.

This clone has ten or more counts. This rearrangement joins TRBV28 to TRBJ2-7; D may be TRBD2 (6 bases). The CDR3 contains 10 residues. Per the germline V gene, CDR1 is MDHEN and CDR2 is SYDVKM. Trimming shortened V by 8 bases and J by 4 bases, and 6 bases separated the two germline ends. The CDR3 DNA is TGTGCCAGCGGGAGGTACGAGCAGTACTTC. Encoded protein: CASGRYEQYF. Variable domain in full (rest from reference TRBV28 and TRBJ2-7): DVKVTQSSRYLVKRTGEKVFLECVQDMDHENMFWYRQDPGLGLRLIYFSYDVKMKEKGDIPEGYSVSREKKERFSLILESASTNQTSMYLCASGRYEQYFGPGTRLTVT.

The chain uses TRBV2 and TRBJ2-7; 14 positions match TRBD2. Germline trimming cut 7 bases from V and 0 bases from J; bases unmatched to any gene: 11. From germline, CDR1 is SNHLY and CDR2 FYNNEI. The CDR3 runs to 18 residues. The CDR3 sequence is CASNKGTSGSYSSYEQYF. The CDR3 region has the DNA TGTGCCAGCAACAAGGGGACTAGCGGGAGTTACAGCTCCTACGAGCAGTACTTC.

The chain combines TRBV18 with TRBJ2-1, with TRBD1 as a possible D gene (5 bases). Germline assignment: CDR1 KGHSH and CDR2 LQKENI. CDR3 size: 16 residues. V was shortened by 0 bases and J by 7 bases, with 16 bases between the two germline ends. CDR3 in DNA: TGTGCCAGCTCACCACCGCCATTCACCTCAGGGAATGAGCAGTTCTTC. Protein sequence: CASSPPPFTSGNEQFF.

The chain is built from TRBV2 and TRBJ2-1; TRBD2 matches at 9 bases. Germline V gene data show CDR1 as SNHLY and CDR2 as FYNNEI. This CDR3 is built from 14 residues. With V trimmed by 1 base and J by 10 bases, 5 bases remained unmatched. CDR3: CASSEVAGALEQFF. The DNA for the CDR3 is TGTGCCAGCAGTGAAGTAGCGGGAGCGTTGGAGCAGTTCTTC.

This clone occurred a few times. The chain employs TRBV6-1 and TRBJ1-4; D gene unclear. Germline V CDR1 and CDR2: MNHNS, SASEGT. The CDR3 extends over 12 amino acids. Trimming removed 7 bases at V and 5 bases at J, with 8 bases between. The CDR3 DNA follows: TGTGCCAGCACTCGGAGAAATGAAAAACTGTTTTTT. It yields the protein CASTRRNEKLFF.

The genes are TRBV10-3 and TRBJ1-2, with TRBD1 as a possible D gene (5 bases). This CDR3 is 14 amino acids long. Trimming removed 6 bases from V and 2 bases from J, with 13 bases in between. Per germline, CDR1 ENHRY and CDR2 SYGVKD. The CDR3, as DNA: TGTGCCATCAGCGGGACTGGGAGAAACTATGGCTACACCTTC. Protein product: CAISGTGRNYGYTF.

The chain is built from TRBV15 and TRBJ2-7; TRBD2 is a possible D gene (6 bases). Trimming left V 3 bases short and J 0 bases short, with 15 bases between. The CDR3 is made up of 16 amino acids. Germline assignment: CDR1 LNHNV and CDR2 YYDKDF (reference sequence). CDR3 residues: CATSRSRDSSSYEQYF. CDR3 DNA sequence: TGTGCCACCAGCAGGAGCCGGGACTCGAGCTCCTACGAGCAGTACTTC. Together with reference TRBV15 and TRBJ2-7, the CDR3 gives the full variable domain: DAMVIQNPRYQVTQFGKPVTLSCSQTLNHNVMYWYQQKSSQAPKLLFHYYDKDFNNEADTPDNFQSRRPNTSFCFLDIRSPGLGDTAMYLCATSRSRDSSSYEQYFGPGTRLTVT.

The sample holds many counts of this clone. The CDR3 nucleotides are TGTGCCAGCAGCCTCTCGGCGGGAGGCTTCTACGAGCAGTACTTC. This codes for CASSLSAGGFYEQYF. This sequence joins TRBV7-9 and TRBJ2-7; 8 bases fit TRBD2. With V trimmed by 5 bases and J by 3 bases, 9 bases remained unmatched. Germline V CDR1 and CDR2: SEHNR, FQNEAQ (reference sequence). CDR3 length: 15 amino acids.

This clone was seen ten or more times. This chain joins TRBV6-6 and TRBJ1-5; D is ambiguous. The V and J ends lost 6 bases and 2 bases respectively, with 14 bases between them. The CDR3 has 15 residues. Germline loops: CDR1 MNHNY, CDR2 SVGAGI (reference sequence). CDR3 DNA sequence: TGTGCCAGCAGCCTGGAGGCTAGACGCAATCAGCCCCAGCATTTT. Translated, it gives CASSLEARRNQPQHF.

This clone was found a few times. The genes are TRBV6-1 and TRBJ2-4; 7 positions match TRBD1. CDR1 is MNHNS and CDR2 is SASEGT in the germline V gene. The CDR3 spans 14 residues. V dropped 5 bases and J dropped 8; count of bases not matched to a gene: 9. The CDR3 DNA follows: TGTGCCAGCAGTAGCACAGGGGCACATCACATTCAGTACTTC. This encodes CASSSTGAHHIQYF.

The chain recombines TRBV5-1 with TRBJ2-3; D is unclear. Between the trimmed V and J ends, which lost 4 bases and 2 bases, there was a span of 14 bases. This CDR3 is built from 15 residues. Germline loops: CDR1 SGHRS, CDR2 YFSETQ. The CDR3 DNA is TGCGCCAGCAGCCCTGACCGCCCCATCACAGATACGCAGTATTTT. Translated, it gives CASSPDRPITDTQYF.